This passage covers 32 T cell receptor beta chains from one sample sequenced in a study of blood T cells in healthy people across ages. The authors ran a second PCR of about 6 to 12 cycles using a sample-barcoded 5' primer and a J-beta primer mix. TCRdb analysed the 5' RACE reads with MiXCR anew, one entry per CDR3 protein. Here the sample spans around 670,000 distinct CDR3 sequences, around 31% being singletons. Sequencing was done on a sample of blood. The receptor source for this set is a woman older than 75 in good health.

The chain recombines TRBV11-2 with TRBJ2-1; 7 nucleotides agree with TRBD1. This CDR3 has 13 amino acids. J gave up 10 bases and V 2 bases, and 5 bases lay outside the gene matches. Germline V lookup: CDR1 SGHAT, CDR2 FQNNGV. The CDR3 here is CASSLKTGREQFF. Here the CDR3 DNA reads TGTGCCAGCAGCTTAAAGACAGGGCGCGAGCAGTTCTTC.

As for this clonotype: Just one base apart from a much larger clone, this may be a read error. The V and J genes are TRBV28 and TRBJ2-5; possible D gene TRBD2, 5 bases. The J call could be wrong; TRBJ2-4 is a better fit for the DNA end. Germline-derived CDR1 and CDR2 are MDHEN and SYDVKM. CDR3 length: 12 amino acids. CDR3 sequence (DNA): TGTGCCAGCAGTTTATCCCGGGGCATTCAGTACTTC. The encoded protein is CASSLSRGIQYF.

At least ten counts were recorded for this clonotype. The rearrangement links TRBV3-1 to TRBJ1-4, with D hard to call. The germline CDR1 and CDR2 sequences are LGHDT and YNNKEL (reference sequence). CDR3 length: 19 amino acids. V shed 1 base and J shed 0 bases, with 18 bases lying between them. The CDR3 nucleotides read TGTGCCAGCAGCCAAGTTCTCGGAGGGAGGGCATCAACTAATGAAAAACTGTTTTTT. Encoded protein: CASSQVLGGRASTNEKLFF.

This clonotype was counted between two and nine times. The CDR3 protein is CASSPPSTGSNSPLHF. For the CDR3, the DNA is TGTGCCAGCTCACCACCGTCGACGGGATCAAATTCACCCCTCCACTTT. J is TRBJ1-6 and V is TRBV18; no definite D call. CDR3 length: 16 residues. V was cut by 0 bases and J by 7 bases, with 13 bases left in between. Germline V gene data show CDR1 as KGHSH and CDR2 as LQKENI.

This clonotype has a count of ten or more. The V and J genes are TRBV2 and TRBJ1-2; the match to TRBD1 covers 9 bases. The CDR3 is 14 residues long. Unmatched junction bases numbered 8, after V lost 4 bases and J lost 8 bases. Germline V lookup: CDR1 SNHLY, CDR2 FYNNEI. The CDR3 DNA reads TGTGCCAGCAGTGTCCGGGACAGGGAGATCGGCTACACCTTC. The encoded protein is CASSVRDREIGYTF. The full variable domain, rest sourced from reference TRBV2 and TRBJ1-2, is EPEVTQTPSHQVTQMGQEVILRCVPISNHLYFYWYRQILGQKVEFLVSFYNNEISEKSEIFDDQFSVERPDGSNFTLKIRSTKLEDSAMYFCASSVRDREIGYTFGSGTRLTVV.

This chain joins TRBV20-1 and TRBJ2-7, with TRBD2 as a possible D gene (6 bases). Trimming stripped 1 base from V and 6 bases from J, with 13 bases between. This CDR3 spans 13 amino acids. Germline values: CDR1 DFQATT, CDR2 SNEGSKA (reference sequence). CDR3 region: CSARAGTSIEQYF. In nucleotides, the CDR3 is TGCAGTGCTAGAGCCGGGACTTCTATCGAGCAGTACTTC.

This clonotype was recorded a few times. The chain joins TRBV5-6 to TRBJ2-3, with D hard to call. This CDR3 is 14 amino acids long. The germline gives CDR1 SGHDT, CDR2 YYEEEE. Deletions cut 5 bases from V and 0 bases from J, with 10 bases between. The CDR3 DNA follows: TGTGCCAGCAGGAACAGATTTAGCACAGATACGCAGTATTTT. This sequence encodes CASRNRFSTDTQYF.

The chain links TRBV27 to TRBJ2-1; 12 bases agree with TRBD2. Trimming at V came to 5 bases and at J to 9 bases, leaving 8 bases not matched to a gene. Germline loops: CDR1 MNHEY, CDR2 SMNVEV (reference sequence). This CDR3 contains 15 residues. This CDR3 is CASSPWTSGEGEQFF. CDR3 DNA: TGTGCCAGCAGTCCTTGGACTAGCGGGGAGGGTGAGCAGTTCTTC.

J is TRBJ2-4 and V is TRBV7-2, with D tentatively TRBD1 (5 bases). Germline V gene sequence: CDR1 SGHTA, CDR2 FQGNSA. CDR3 length: 13 residues. Trimming cost V 4 bases and J 5 bases, with 9 bases left between them. CDR3 DNA sequence: TGTGCCAGCAGCTCCTCCAGGGAAAACATTCAGTACTTC. This translates into CASSSSRENIQYF.

This clonotype was counted ten times or more. A read error is possible here, since a much larger clone lies one base away. This chain connects TRBV28 to TRBJ2-5; D is possibly TRBD1 or TRBD2 (5 bases each). Germline lookup yields CDR1 MDHEN and CDR2 SYDVKM. CDR3 size: 16 residues. Trimming left V 6 bases short and J 11 bases short, with 28 bases between. The CDR3 loop reads CASSPAGREYDNEQYF. CDR3 nucleotide sequence: TGTGCCAGCAGCCCCGCGGGCAGGGAATATGATAATGAGCAGTACTTC.

This clonotype was recorded once. The J gene is TRBJ2-1, the V gene TRBV20-1; D possibly corresponds to TRBD2 (7 bases). With 0 bases removed from V and 2 bases from J, the gap between germline ends came to 14 bases. Germline V gene data show CDR1 as DFQATT and CDR2 as SNEGSKA (reference sequence). The CDR3 runs 16 residues. The CDR3 DNA reads TGCAGTGCTAGAGACCTAAGCGGGGACACCTACAATGAGCAGTTCTTC. Its protein product is CSARDLSGDTYNEQFF.

The chain carries TRBV7-6 and TRBJ2-1; 11 bases match TRBD2. V was clipped by 6 bases and J by 11 bases; unmatched bases: 12. This CDR3 is built from 15 residues. Germline-derived CDR1 and CDR2 are SGHVS and FNYEAQ. CDR3 residues: CASSYGLAGRGQQFF. CDR3 nucleotide sequence: TGTGCCAGCAGTTACGGACTAGCGGGCCGGGGGCAGCAGTTCTTC.

This clonotype was counted many times. The rearrangement links TRBV28 to TRBJ2-7; TRBD2 is a possible D gene (7 bases). Trimming removed 2 bases from V and 5 bases from J, with 16 bases in between. This CDR3 has 15 amino acids. Germline CDR1 reads MDHEN; CDR2 reads SYDVKM. In DNA form, the CDR3 reads TGTGCCAGCAGTTTACTAGCGGAGGGGGAGAACGAGCAGTACTTC. Its translation: CASSLLAEGENEQYF.

The chain uses TRBV18 and TRBJ1-5; D call uncertain. V was trimmed by 3 bases and J by 7 bases, leaving 10 bases between them. The germline V gene has CDR1 KGHSH and CDR2 LQKENI. The CDR3 has 13 residues. The CDR3 is CASSPAEGQPQHF. DNA of the CDR3: TGTGCCAGCTCACCGGCTGAGGGCCAGCCCCAGCATTTT.

This clonotype has ten or more counts. The chain is built from TRBV20-1 and TRBJ2-5, with D perhaps matching TRBD2 (6 bases). The germline V gene encodes CDR1 DFQATT and CDR2 SNEGSKA (reference sequence). This CDR3 has 12 residues. The V end lost 7 bases, the J end lost 2 bases, and 11 bases lay between the germline ends. The CDR3 region is CSVSRGQETQYF. The CDR3 DNA is TGCAGTGTTTCGCGGGGACAAGAGACCCAGTACTTC.

This chain links TRBV7-3 with TRBJ1-1, with D possibly being TRBD1 (6 bases). The germline V gene has CDR1 SGHTA and CDR2 FQGTGA. This CDR3 has 15 amino acids. V gave up 2 bases and J gave up 3 bases, with 13 bases separating them. In DNA form, the CDR3 reads TGTGCCAGCAGCTTAGGGCGGGGGGGGCACACTGAAGCTTTCTTT. Residues: CASSLGRGGHTEAFF.

The chain carries TRBV6-5 and TRBJ2-3, with a tentative D call TRBD2 (6 bases). The CDR3 covers 17 residues. Trimming took off 0 bases at V and 2 bases at J, with 15 bases between the two ends. Germline V gene sequence: CDR1 MNHEY, CDR2 SVGAGI. CDR3 protein: CASSYSGGLNPTDTQYF. The CDR3 DNA reads TGTGCCAGCAGTTACTCGGGCGGACTAAACCCCACAGATACGCAGTATTTT.

Turning to this clonotype: A much larger clone lies one base from this, so it may be a read error. J is TRBJ2-5 and V is TRBV10-3; D tentatively fits TRBD1 or TRBD2 (5 bases each). The DNA end is a closer match to TRBJ2-7, so the J assignment may be wrong. The CDR3 spans 14 residues. Germline CDR1 is ENHRY and CDR2 is SYGVKD. The CDR3 DNA is TGTGCCATCAGTGACACCGGGGCAGGCGACGAGCAGTACTTC. Its translation: CAISDTGAGDEQYF.

CDR3 in amino acids: CAWSPGQGAYGYTF. The CDR3 DNA reads TGTGCCTGGAGCCCCGGACAGGGAGCCTATGGCTACACCTTC. The chain combines TRBV30 with TRBJ1-2, with 8 bases identical to TRBD1. V lost 3 bases to trimming and J lost 4 bases; unmatched junction nucleotides: 7. This CDR3 spans 14 amino acids. CDR1 and CDR2 (germline): GTSNPN, SVGIG (reference sequence).

A note on this clonotype: A read error may account for a junction end that differs from germline. The chain uses TRBV12-3 or TRBV12-4 and TRBJ2-7; D remains ambiguous. The CDR3 sequence is 11 residues long. CDR3 sequence reads: CTSSLVGEQYF. Here the CDR3 DNA reads TGTACCAGCAGTTTAGTTGGAGAGCAGTACTTC.

This clonotype was counted many times. The chain has TRBV30 and TRBJ2-3; no firm D call. This CDR3 region has 14 residues. Trimming removed 0 bases at V and 4 bases at J, with 11 bases between. CDR1 and CDR2 (germline): GTSNPN, SVGIG (reference sequence). The CDR3 coding sequence is TGTGCCTGGAGTGTTCCGGGTAGAGCAGATACGCAGTATTTT. Its protein product is CAWSVPGRADTQYF. The entire variable domain, with the rest obtained from reference TRBV30 and TRBJ2-3, is as follows: SQTIHQWPATLVQPVGSPLSLECTVEGTSNPNLYWYRQAAGRGLQLLFYSVGIGQISSEVPQNLSASRPQDRQFILSSKKLLLSDSGFYLCAWSVPGRADTQYFGPGTRLTVL.

To note about this clonotype: Given a much more abundant clone one base away, this may be a read error. The chain couples TRBV30 to TRBJ2-1; D is unclear. The CDR3 has 14 residues. The germline V gene encodes CDR1 GTSNPN and CDR2 SVGIG (reference sequence). The DNA of the CDR3 is TGTGCCTGGAGTGTAGACCGTGTGTCGAATGAGCGGTTCTTC. Residues: CAWSVDRVSNERFF.

This clonotype was picked up many times. V is TRBV4-1 and J is TRBJ2-2; no definite D call. Per germline, CDR1 MGHRA and CDR2 YSYEKL. The CDR3 totals 18 residues. V was shortened by 0 bases and J by 0 bases, with 14 bases between the two germline ends. CDR3 sequence: CASSQDLPTSSNTGELFF. CDR3 nucleotides: TGCGCCAGCAGCCAAGATCTCCCGACATCTTCGAACACCGGGGAGCTGTTTTTT.

This chain joins TRBV5-1 and TRBJ2-3; 8 bases align to TRBD1. The CDR3 has 14 residues. V lost 4 bases to trimming and J lost 2 bases; unmatched junction nucleotides: 3. The V gene's germline CDR1 is SGHRS and CDR2 YFSETQ. The CDR3 loop is CASSADRVTDTQYF. Here the CDR3 DNA reads TGCGCCAGCAGCGCGGACAGGGTCACAGATACGCAGTATTTT. Using reference TRBV5-1 and TRBJ2-3 for the parts outside the CDR3, the full variable domain is KAGVTQTPRYLIKTRGQQVTLSCSPISGHRSVSWYQQTPGQGLQFLFEYFSETQRNKGNFPGRFSGRQFSNSRSEMNVSTLELGDSALYLCASSADRVTDTQYFGPGTRLTVL.

The chain carries TRBV5-4 and TRBJ1-2; D unclear. Germline CDR1 and CDR2: SGHNT and YYREEE (reference sequence). This CDR3 region has 15 residues. The V end lost 5 bases, the J end lost 3 bases, and 17 bases lay between the germline ends. CDR3 bases: TGTGCCAGCAGTCGGGAACGGGGTGACGACTATGGCTACACCTTC. Translating gives CASSRERGDDYGYTF.

Comment on this clonotype: This may stem from a read error, because a much larger clone lies one nucleotide away. The V and J genes are TRBV2 and TRBJ2-1; the match to TRBD2 covers 10 bases. CDR3 length: 15 residues. From germline, CDR1 is SNHLY and CDR2 FYNNEI. CDR3 loop: CASSDVLAGINERFF. The CDR3 DNA sequence: TGTGCCAGCAGTGACGTACTAGCGGGGATTAATGAGCGGTTCTTC.

This clonotype was seen ten or more times. The chain has TRBV15 and TRBJ2-2; D not resolved. Germline V gene lookup returns CDR1 LNHNV and CDR2 YYDKDF (reference sequence). V was pared by 1 base and J by 1 base, with 4 bases between. The CDR3 has 14 residues. CDR3 loop: CATSRAGNTGELFF. Written as DNA, the CDR3 is TGTGCCACCAGCAGAGCTGGGAACACCGGGGAGCTGTTTTTT.

On this clonotype itself: A much larger clone lies one base from this, so it may be a read error. In nucleotides, the CDR3 is TGTGCCAACAGCTCAGGACTAGCGGGGGCGAATGAGCAGTTCTTC. Its translation: CANSSGLAGANEQFF. This sequence joins TRBV7-2 and TRBJ2-1; TRBD2 matches at 13 bases. Germline values: CDR1 SGHTA, CDR2 FQGNSA. The CDR3 loop spans 15 amino acids.

Ten or more counts support this clonotype. The rearrangement joins TRBV11-2 to TRBJ2-1, with D possibly being TRBD2 (5 bases). The V end was cut by 1 base, the J end by 2 bases, with 9 bases between. Germline V lookup: CDR1 SGHAT, CDR2 FQNNGV. This CDR3 is 15 amino acids long. The CDR3 is CASSLGLAPYNEQFF. The CDR3 DNA reads TGTGCCAGCAGCTTAGGGCTAGCACCCTACAATGAGCAGTTCTTC.

A remark on this clonotype: The germline gene is not matched at one end of the junction; a read error may be the cause. The chain uses TRBV20-1 and TRBJ2-3, with D maybe TRBD2 (6 bases). The CDR3 sequence is 19 residues long. From germline, CDR1 is DFQATT and CDR2 SNEGSKA (reference sequence). The DNA for the CDR3 is TGCAGTGCCAGAGACCTCGGAGGGGCCGGGGGTAAGGGCACAGATACGCAGTATTTT. Its translation is CSARDLGGAGGKGTDTQYF.

This clonotype was observed a single time. The chain carries TRBV7-2 and TRBJ2-5; 7 bases match TRBD2. Germline trimming cut 2 bases from V and 5 bases from J; bases unmatched to any gene: 8. CDR3 length equals 15 residues. Germline values: CDR1 SGHTA, CDR2 FQGNSA. This CDR3 is CASSLRRESVETQYF. The CDR3 bases are TGTGCCAGCAGCTTAAGGCGGGAGTCGGTCGAGACCCAGTACTTC.

This clonotype was observed many times. The chain carries TRBV24-1 and TRBJ1-2; TRBD1 matches at 8 bases. The ends lost 3 bases at V and 7 bases at J; junction bases unmatched: 6. CDR1 and CDR2 (germline): KGHDR, SFDVKD. This CDR3 has 14 amino acids. The CDR3 nucleotides read TGTGCCACCAGTGATGCGGGACAGGCAATTGGCTACACCTTC. Translating it yields CATSDAGQAIGYTF.